This T cell receptor (beta chain) was observed in a study of control samples from healthy donors and cancer patients. V was shortened by 5 bases and J by 4 bases, with 11 bases between the two germline ends. This CDR3 has 13 residues. Sequenced by immunoSEQ multiplex PCR; TCRdb stores in-frame clones only, minus some. The sample lists around 90,000 clones; under 90% were seen once. The TCR sequence derives from a woman in her 40s in good health. V and J are TRBV12-3 or TRBV12-4 and TRBJ1-2; no firm D call. The sequencing input was blood. The CDR3 DNA reads as TGTGCCAGCAGTCTGGTTGTGGGCTATGGCTACACCTTC. It encodes CASSLVVGYGYTF.